This T cell receptor (beta chain) was sequenced during a study of blood T cell repertoires in COVID-19. Study in general: Samples representing acute and convalescent COVID-19 were sourced from the United States, Italy and Spain.

Produced via immunoSEQ multiplex PCR; TCRdb's table is partial and in-frame only. Among 210,000 or so clones, approximately 90% were seen once, and the ten largest hold 2% to 3%. The germline V and J ends were trimmed by 7 bases and 5 bases, with 11 bases remaining between them. Germline lookup yields CDR1 SQVTM and CDR2 ANQGSEA. The CDR3 sequence is 12 residues long. This rearrangement joins TRBV29-1 to TRBJ1-4; D is unclear. Sequenced input: peripheral blood. The clonotype originates from a young man with COVID-19, enrolled during active disease. CDR3 residues: CSAGLPNEKLFF. In nucleotides, the CDR3 is TGCAGCGCCGGGTTACCGAATGAAAAACTGTTTTTT.